These 22 T cell receptor beta chains came from one sample sequenced in a study of CD8+CD57+ T cells in acquired aplastic anemia. Whoever was chosen for sequencing had shown CD8+CD57+ cell expansion by flow cytometry. Both TCR beta VDJ combination and CDR3 sequence profiling were carried out. Genomic DNA was the template for this profiling. TCRdb called the reads again in MiXCR, with one record for every CDR3 protein. Of about 160,000 distinct CDR3 sequences in the sample, 65% to 75% were seen once. Sequencing was done on a sample of sorted CD4+, CD8+, or CD8+CD57+ T cells (not recorded which) from PBMCs. These receptors were obtained from a human donor with aplastic anemia.

The chain employs TRBV6-1 and TRBJ2-1, with D maybe TRBD2 (5 bases). Germline CDR1 MNHNS, CDR2 SASEGT. The CDR3 is made up of 13 amino acids. V lost 6 bases to trimming and J lost 6 bases, with 12 bases between them. CDR3 bases: TGTGCCAGCAGCTGGAGTGGGAGCAATGAGCAGTTCTTC. Amino acid sequence: CASSWSGSNEQFF.

V usage is TRBV7-6 and J usage is TRBJ1-2, with D uncertain. The CDR3 totals 13 residues. The germline gives CDR1 SGHVS, CDR2 FNYEAQ. V lost 2 bases and J 6 bases, leaving 10 bases between the germline ends. The CDR3 loop is CASSLPGTDGYTF. The CDR3 nucleotides read TGTGCCAGCAGCTTACCCGGAACGGATGGCTACACCTTC.

The CDR3 is CASSLWGLDETQYF. Here the CDR3 DNA reads TGTGCCAGCAGCTTATGGGGGCTCGACGAGACCCAGTACTTC. V is TRBV7-2 and J is TRBJ2-5; D perhaps matches TRBD1 (6 bases). Germline V gene lookup returns CDR1 SGHTA and CDR2 FQGNSA. V was shortened by 2 bases and J by 5 bases, with 12 bases between the two germline ends. The CDR3 spans 14 residues.

This clonotype came up a few times. The rearrangement joins TRBV10-3 to TRBJ1-1; 7 bases fit TRBD1. V dropped 6 bases and J dropped 5; count of bases not matched to a gene: 6. This CDR3 is 13 amino acids long. CDR1 is ENHRY, CDR2 SYGVKD, per germline. CDR3 region: CAISDRVGTEAFF. CDR3 DNA sequence: TGTGCCATCAGCGACAGGGTTGGAACTGAAGCTTTCTTT.

The rearrangement links TRBV14 to TRBJ1-2; D is uncertain. Germline V gives CDR1 SGHDN, CDR2 FVKESK. There are 12 residues in the CDR3. Trimming stripped 4 bases from V and 8 bases from J, with 11 bases between. The CDR3 coding sequence is TGTGCCAGCAGCCCGGACCTGTGGGGCTACACCTTC. The encoded protein is CASSPDLWGYTF.

This clonotype showed up just once. This rearrangement joins TRBV27 to TRBJ1-2, with D unclear. Deletions cut 3 bases from V and 4 bases from J, with 9 bases between. CDR1 and CDR2 from the germline V gene are MNHEY and SMNVEV (reference sequence). The CDR3 covers 13 residues. In DNA form, the CDR3 reads TGTGCCAGCAGTTTCGGACTCGCCTATGGCTACACCTTC. Its protein product is CASSFGLAYGYTF.

The rearrangement joins TRBV15 to TRBJ1-2, with unresolved D. V dropped 0 bases and J dropped 0 bases, with 11 bases sitting between them. CDR1 is LNHNV, CDR2 YYDKDF, per germline (reference sequence). This CDR3 comprises 16 residues. CDR3 DNA: TGTGCCACCAGCAGAGATTCGGGGATGGCTAACTATGGCTACACCTTC. Its translation is CATSRDSGMANYGYTF.

Turning to this clonotype: This may arise from a read error, as a much more abundant clone is one base away. V is TRBV5-5 and J is TRBJ2-3; TRBD2 matches 12 bases. The CDR3 is 16 residues long. Germline CDR1 SGHKS, CDR2 YYEKEE (reference sequence). The CDR3 DNA reads as TGCGCCAGCAGCCAAGATTGGACTAGCGGGGCAGATACGCAGTATTTT. Translating gives CASSQDWTSGADTQYF.

This clonotype was detected only a few times. The junction differs from germline at one of its ends, possibly a read error. The J gene is TRBJ2-4, the V gene TRBV24-1; 8 bases align to TRBD1. This CDR3 has 17 residues. CDR1 is KGHDR and CDR2 is SFDVKD in the germline V gene. CDR3: CATSAKGGQEAKNIQYF. CDR3 nucleotides: TGTGCCACCAGTGCCAAGGGGGGACAGGAGGCCAAGAACATTCAGTACTTC.

V usage is TRBV7-9 and J usage is TRBJ2-7, with 8 bases fitting TRBD2. V gave up 4 bases and J gave up 4 bases; unmatched junction bases: 9. The length of the CDR3 is 15 residues. Germline loops: CDR1 SEHNR, CDR2 FQNEAQ (reference sequence). CDR3 loop: CASSSLAGGSYEQYF. CDR3 nucleotide sequence: TGTGCCAGCAGCTCTCTGGCGGGGGGATCTTACGAGCAGTACTTC.

The J gene is TRBJ1-1, the V gene TRBV10-3, with D perhaps TRBD1 (5 bases). Germline loops: CDR1 ENHRY, CDR2 SYGVKD. This CDR3 spans 15 amino acids. V lost 6 bases and J 0 bases, leaving 14 bases between the germline ends. The CDR3 reads CAIRGTGNMNTEAFF. For the CDR3, the DNA is TGTGCCATCAGAGGGACCGGAAACATGAACACTGAAGCTTTCTTT.

This clonotype was detected ten times or more. This chain links TRBV20-1 with TRBJ2-7, with 9 nucleotides matching TRBD2. CDR3 length: 16 amino acids. The junction had 11 bases not matched to a gene; V was cut back by 1 base and J by 4 bases. Germline V CDR1 and CDR2: DFQATT, SNEGSKA (reference sequence). The CDR3: CSARAPLWTSVYEQYF. CDR3 nucleotide sequence: TGCAGTGCTAGAGCACCCCTCTGGACTAGCGTTTACGAGCAGTACTTC.

This clonotype was seen more than once but under ten times. This chain uses TRBV20-1 with TRBJ2-7, with D perhaps given as TRBD1 or TRBD2 (6 bases each). The V end lost 5 bases, the J end lost 6 bases, and 17 bases lay between the germline ends. Germline lookup yields CDR1 DFQATT and CDR2 SNEGSKA (reference sequence). This CDR3 comprises 13 residues. CDR3 residues: CSARGTSRGEQYF. CDR3 coding DNA: TGCAGTGCTCGCGGGACATCTCGGGGCGAGCAGTACTTC.

The rearrangement links TRBV4-2 to TRBJ2-5, with D perhaps TRBD1 or TRBD2 (5 bases each). Germline V gene lookup returns CDR1 LGHNA and CDR2 YNFKEQ. Trimming cost V 1 base and J 5 bases, with 11 bases left between them. CDR3 size: 14 residues. The CDR3 loop is CASSQVEGRETQYF. CDR3 sequence (DNA): TGTGCCAGCAGCCAAGTTGAGGGGCGGGAGACCCAGTACTTC.

This rearrangement joins TRBV6-1 to TRBJ2-4; D gene uncertain. Germline V gene sequence: CDR1 MNHNS, CDR2 SASEGT. The CDR3 totals 15 residues. Deletions cut 6 bases from V and 1 base from J, with 13 bases between. CDR3 amino acids: CASRDEPRAKNIQYF. CDR3 in DNA: TGTGCCAGCAGGGATGAACCTCGGGCCAAAAACATTCAGTACTTC.

This chain uses TRBV29-1 with TRBJ2-1; TRBD2 agrees at 11 bases. V lost 4 bases and J lost 0; bases outside the gene matches: 11. This CDR3 contains 18 residues. From germline, CDR1 is SQVTM and CDR2 ANQGSEA. DNA for the CDR3: TGCAGCGTTGGGATGCTAGCGGGGGGTCGCAGCTCCTACAATGAGCAGTTCTTC. It specifies CSVGMLAGGRSSYNEQFF.

This clonotype showed up just a few times. This chain links TRBV7-2 with TRBJ2-1; 7 nucleotides agree with TRBD2. Germline CDR1 SGHTA, CDR2 FQGNSA. V dropped 1 base and J dropped 7; count of bases not matched to a gene: 1. The CDR3 consists of 13 residues. The CDR3 reads CASSLGGRNEQFF. The CDR3 DNA reads as TGTGCCAGCAGCTTAGGCGGGAGAAATGAGCAGTTCTTC.

The genes are TRBV27 and TRBJ2-7, with D perhaps TRBD1 or TRBD2 (5 bases each). CDR3 length: 15 amino acids. The germline V gene has CDR1 MNHEY and CDR2 SMNVEV (reference sequence). V was clipped by 3 bases and J by 4 bases, with 16 bases between them. The CDR3 is CASSFSGKTGYEQYF. CDR3 coding DNA: TGTGCCAGCAGTTTTTCAGGGAAAACGGGGTACGAGCAGTACTTC.

The chain carries TRBV5-1 and TRBJ2-2, with 8 nucleotides matching TRBD2. The germline CDR1 and CDR2 sequences are SGHRS and YFSETQ. The CDR3 length is 16 residues. The V segment lost 4 bases and the J segment 0 bases; nucleotides outside the gene matches: 5. The chain's CDR3 is CASSERGGANTGELFF. The CDR3, as DNA: TGCGCCAGCAGCGAACGGGGGGGAGCGAACACCGGGGAGCTGTTTTTT.

The chain combines TRBV20-1 with TRBJ1-1; no definite D call. Germline V gene data show CDR1 as DFQATT and CDR2 as SNEGSKA (reference sequence). V was trimmed by 6 bases and J by 4 bases, leaving 15 bases between them. This CDR3 comprises 13 residues. Here the CDR3 DNA reads TGCAGTGCCCAAGACACACCGGGCACTGAAGCTTTCTTT. It yields the protein CSAQDTPGTEAFF.

This rearrangement joins TRBV20-1 to TRBJ1-1; 8 nucleotides line up with TRBD1. Germline CDR1 is DFQATT and CDR2 is SNEGSKA (reference sequence). CDR3 length equals 12 residues. The CDR3, as DNA: TGCAGCGTGGGACAGGCGAACACTGAAGCTTTCTTT. Protein: CSVGQANTEAFF.

The V and J genes are TRBV7-6 and TRBJ1-1; possible D gene TRBD1, 6 bases. CDR1 SGHVS and CDR2 FNYEAQ come from the germline V gene. CDR3 size: 16 residues. Trimming took 5 bases from V and 1 from J, leaving 17 bases between them. In DNA form, the CDR3 reads TGTGCCAGCAGCCTTGGAATGGGACATACGAACACTGAAGCTTTCTTT. It specifies CASSLGMGHTNTEAFF. The full variable domain, with the rest looked up from reference TRBV7-6 and TRBJ1-1, is GAGVSQSPRYKVTKRGQDVALRCDPISGHVSLYWYRQALGQGPEFLTYFNYEAQQDKSGLPNDRFSAERPEGSISTLTIQRTEQRDSAMYRCASSLGMGHTNTEAFFGQGTRLTVV.